The T cell receptor (beta chain) under discussion was sequenced for a study of blood T cell repertoires in COVID-19. In the study overall: Researchers got acute and convalescent COVID-19 samples from the United States, Italy and Spain. Sources were T cells, B-cell-depleted T cells, or PBMCs; the material itself was cDNA or gDNA.

In the original workflow: Amplification from reference gene primers served as the basis for estimated nucleated cell counts. The method was immunoSEQ multiplex PCR; TCRdb's version includes in-frame clones alone and lacks a portion of them. Clone size and V and J calls were adopted from that table, with D and trimming inferred from the DNA. The repertoire holds around 99,000 clones, with less than 90% as singletons. The CDR3 contains 13 residues. Germline V gene data show CDR1 as LGHDT and CDR2 as YNNKEL (reference sequence). V lost 7 bases and J 10 bases, leaving 17 bases between the germline ends. The chain links TRBV3-1 (or the pseudogene TRBV3-2) to TRBJ2-1; D is perhaps TRBD2 (7 bases). The TCR originated in a woman aged 60-75 years with acute or convalescent COVID-19. Sequencing was performed on peripheral blood. The CDR3 spells CASTSREGGEQFF. The CDR3 DNA reads TGTGCCAGCACCTCAAGAGAGGGGGGGGAGCAGTTCTTC.